Listed below are T cell receptor beta chains from one sample, sequenced in a study of response to subunit inactivated influenza vaccine. TCRdb processed the RT-PCR reads anew with MiXCR; each CDR3 protein has one entry. The sample includes roughly 670,000 distinct CDR3 sequences, around 13% of them seen just once. This specimen consisted of PBMCs from blood, obtained about 14 days before vaccination. These receptors were collected from a man in his forties or fifties who received an inactivated influenza vaccine. The CDR3 runs from the conserved cysteine through the conserved F or W. The D gene is left open where the match is weak. A row's size may be missing; if present it is once, few, many or a size class.

TRBV10-3,TRBD1,many,TRBJ2-7,CAISESVQGAYEQYF,TGTGCCATCAGTGAGTCGGTGCAGGGGGCCTACGAGCAGTACTTC
TRBV2,TRBD2,NA,TRBJ2-4,CASNVAGGAGNIQYF,TGTGCCAGCAATGTAGCGGGAGGCGCTGGAAACATTCAGTACTTC
TRBV30,NA,few,TRBJ1-3,CAWSVPGFPVVNTIYF,TGTGCCTGGAGTGTACCGGGGTTCCCGGTCGTAAACACCATATATTTT
TRBV30,TRBD1,NA,TRBJ2-1,CAWSPDRANEQFF,TGTGCCTGGAGTCCGGACAGGGCCAATGAGCAGTTCTTC
TRBV28,NA,few,TRBJ2-4,CASSRVRAKNIQYF,TGTGCCAGCAGCAGGGTTAGGGCCAAAAACATTCAGTACTTC
TRBV5-1,TRBD2,NA,TRBJ2-1,CASSVPSGRDYNEQFF,TGCGCCAGCAGCGTGCCTAGCGGGAGGGACTACAATGAGCAGTTCTTC
TRBV20-1,NA,few,TRBJ1-2,CSAPWTARTGYTF,TGCAGTGCCCCATGGACGGCGAGAACGGGCTACACCTTC
TRBV19,TRBD2,NA,TRBJ2-4,CASSMRPGLALENIQYF,TGTGCCAGTAGTATGCGGCCGGGACTAGCCCTCGAAAACATTCAGTACTTC
TRBV29-1,NA,few,TRBJ2-3,CSVERRPDTQYF,TGCAGCGTTGAACGACGTCCAGATACGCAGTATTTT
TRBV28,NA,few,TRBJ2-7,CASTLGTEQYF,TGTGCCAGCACCCTCGGCACCGAGCAGTACTTC
TRBV29-1,NA,many,TRBJ2-7,CSVAITQGYEQYF,TGCAGCGTTGCAATAACTCAGGGGTACGAGCAGTACTTC
TRBV6-2/TRBV6-3,NA,few,TRBJ1-2,CASETGTFNYGYTF,TGTGCCAGCGAGACCGGGACGTTCAACTATGGCTACACCTTC
TRBV29-1,NA,NA,TRBJ1-1,CSVEESTEAFF,TGCAGCGTAGAAGAGTCAACTGAAGCTTTCTTT
TRBV4-1,NA,few,TRBJ2-7,CASSQGGRSEQYF,TGCGCCAGCAGCCAAGGCGGCCGGTCCGAGCAGTACTTC
TRBV7-8,TRBD1,few,TRBJ2-7,CASSAPGGAYEQYF,TGTGCCAGCAGCGCTCCAGGGGGAGCCTACGAGCAGTACTTC
TRBV12-3/TRBV12-4,NA,many,TRBJ1-5,CASSSTGPGNQPQHF,TGTGCCAGCAGCTCCACAGGGCCTGGCAATCAGCCCCAGCATTTT
TRBV4-3,NA,NA,TRBJ2-5,CASSQDSLAETQYF,TGCGCCAGCAGCCAAGATAGCCTAGCAGAGACCCAGTACTTC
TRBV6-2/TRBV6-3,NA,few,TRBJ2-7,CASSTPGTSFVQYF,TGTGCCAGCAGTACGCCCGGGACAAGTTTTGTTCAGTACTTC
TRBV20-1,NA,NA,TRBJ2-1,CSASPPGVNEQFF,TGCAGTGCTTCGCCGCCAGGGGTGAATGAGCAGTTCTTC
TRBV4-3,TRBD2,few,TRBJ2-3,CASSQDLGGRPDTQYF,TGCGCCAGCAGCCAAGATTTGGGCGGGAGACCAGATACGCAGTATTTT
TRBV4-1,TRBD2,NA,TRBJ2-3,CASSHPGLAGGQTDTQYF,TGCGCCAGCAGCCACCCCGGACTAGCGGGGGGGCAAACAGATACGCAGTATTTT
TRBV9,NA,many,TRBJ2-2,CASSVGGDNGELFF,TGTGCCAGCAGCGTAGGGGGGGATAACGGGGAGCTGTTTTTT
TRBV7-8,NA,NA,TRBJ1-2,CASSSHGAWSYGYTF,TGTGCCAGCAGCTCCCATGGGGCCTGGTCCTATGGCTACACCTTC
TRBV5-1,TRBD2,NA,TRBJ2-7,CASSVAAGDHEQYF,TGCGCCAGCAGTGTTGCAGCGGGAGACCACGAGCAGTACTTC
TRBV5-1,TRBD2,many,TRBJ2-1,CASSLYTSGPSYNEQFF,TGCGCCAGCAGCTTGTATACTAGCGGGCCCTCCTACAATGAGCAGTTCTTC
TRBV3-1,TRBD1,few,TRBJ2-5,CASSLRGLKTQYF,TGTGCCAGCAGCCTGAGGGGGCTAAAGACCCAGTACTTC
TRBV7-2,NA,NA,TRBJ2-3,CASSLGLGAHTDTQYF,TGTGCCAGCAGCTTAGGACTGGGGGCACACACAGATACGCAGTATTTT
TRBV5-8,TRBD1,few,TRBJ1-3,CASSLAPPGQRPRTIYF,TGTGCCAGCAGCTTGGCCCCCCCGGGACAGAGGCCCCGCACCATATATTTT